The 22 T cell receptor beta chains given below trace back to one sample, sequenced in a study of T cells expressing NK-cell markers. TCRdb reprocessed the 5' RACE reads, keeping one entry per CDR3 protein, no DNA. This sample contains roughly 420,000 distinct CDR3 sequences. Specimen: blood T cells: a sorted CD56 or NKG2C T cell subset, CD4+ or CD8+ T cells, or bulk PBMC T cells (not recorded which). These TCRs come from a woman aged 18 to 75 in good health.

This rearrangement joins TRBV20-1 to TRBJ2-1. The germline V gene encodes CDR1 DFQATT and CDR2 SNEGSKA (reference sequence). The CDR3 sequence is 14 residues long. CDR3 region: CSARGPSHINEQFF.

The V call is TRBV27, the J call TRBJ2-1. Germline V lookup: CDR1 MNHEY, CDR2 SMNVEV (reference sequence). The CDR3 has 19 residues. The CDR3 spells CASSSFQRSWSSSYNEQFF.

CDR3: CASSVATGVYGYTF. V and J are TRBV9 and TRBJ1-2; TCRdb names TRBD1, which stays unverified in the absence of DNA. The CDR3 extends over 14 amino acids. The V gene's germline CDR1 is SGDLS and CDR2 YYNGEE. Full variable domain (outside the CDR3, taken from reference TRBV9 and TRBJ1-2): DSGVTQTPKHLITATGQRVTLRCSPRSGDLSVYWYQQSLDQGLQFLIQYYNGEERAKGNILERFSAQQFPDLHSELNLSSLELGDSALYFCASSVATGVYGYTFGSGTRLTVV.

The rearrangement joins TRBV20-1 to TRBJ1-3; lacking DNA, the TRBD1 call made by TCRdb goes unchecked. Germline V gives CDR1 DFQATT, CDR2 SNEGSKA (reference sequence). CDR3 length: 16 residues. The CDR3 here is CSARPLAAGGRNTIYF.

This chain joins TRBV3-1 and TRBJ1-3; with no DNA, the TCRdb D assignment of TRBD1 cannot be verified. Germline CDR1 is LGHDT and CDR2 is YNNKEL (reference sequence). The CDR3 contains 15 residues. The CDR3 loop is CASSPPNRGQNTIYF.

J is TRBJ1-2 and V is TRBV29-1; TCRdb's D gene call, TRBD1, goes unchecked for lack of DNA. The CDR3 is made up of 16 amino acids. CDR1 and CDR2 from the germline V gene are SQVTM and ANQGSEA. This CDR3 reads CSVGVGGTGERDGYTF.

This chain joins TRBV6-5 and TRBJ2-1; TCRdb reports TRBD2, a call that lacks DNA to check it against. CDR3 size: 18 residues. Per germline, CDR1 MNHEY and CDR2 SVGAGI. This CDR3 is CASSYSDRGLAAYNEQFF.

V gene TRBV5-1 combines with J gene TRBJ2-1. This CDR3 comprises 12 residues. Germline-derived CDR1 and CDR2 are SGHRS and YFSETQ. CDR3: CASSLLINEQFF.

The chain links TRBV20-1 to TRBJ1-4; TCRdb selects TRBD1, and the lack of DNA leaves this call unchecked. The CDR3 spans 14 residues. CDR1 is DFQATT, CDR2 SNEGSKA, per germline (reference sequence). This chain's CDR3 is CSAPGRGPNEKLFF.

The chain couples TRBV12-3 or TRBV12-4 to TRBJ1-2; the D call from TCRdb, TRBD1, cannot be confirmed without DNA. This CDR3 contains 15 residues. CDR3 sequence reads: CASSSLGATTYGYTF.

The chain's CDR3 is CSAAVLAGRETQYF. The rearrangement joins TRBV20-1 to TRBJ2-5; TCRdb names TRBD2, which stays unverified in the absence of DNA. This CDR3 is 14 amino acids long. Germline V gene lookup returns CDR1 DFQATT and CDR2 SNEGSKA (reference sequence).

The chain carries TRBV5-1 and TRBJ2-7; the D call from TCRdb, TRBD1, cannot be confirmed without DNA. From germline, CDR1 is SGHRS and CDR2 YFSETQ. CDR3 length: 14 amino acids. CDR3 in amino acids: CASSRDRGTYEQYF.

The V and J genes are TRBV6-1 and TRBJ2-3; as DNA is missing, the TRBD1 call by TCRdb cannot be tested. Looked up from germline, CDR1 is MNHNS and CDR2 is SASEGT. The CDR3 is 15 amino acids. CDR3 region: CASSLWTASTDTQYF.

CDR3 amino acids: CASSYGRDPNNEQFF. V and J are TRBV6-2 or TRBV6-3 and TRBJ2-1; the D gene TCRdb calls, TRBD1, cannot be checked with no DNA. Germline lookup yields CDR1 MNHEY and CDR2 SVGEGT. The CDR3 extends over 15 amino acids.

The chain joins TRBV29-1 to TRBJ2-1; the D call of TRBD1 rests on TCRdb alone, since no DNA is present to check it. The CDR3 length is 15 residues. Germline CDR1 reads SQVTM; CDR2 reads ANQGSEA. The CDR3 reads CSVEDAPTGDNEQFF.

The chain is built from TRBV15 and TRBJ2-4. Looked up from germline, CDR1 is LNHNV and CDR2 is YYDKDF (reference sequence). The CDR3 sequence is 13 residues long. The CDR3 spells CATSRAVRNIQYF.

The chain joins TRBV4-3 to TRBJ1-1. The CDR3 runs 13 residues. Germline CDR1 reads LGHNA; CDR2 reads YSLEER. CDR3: CASSQDVGREAFF.

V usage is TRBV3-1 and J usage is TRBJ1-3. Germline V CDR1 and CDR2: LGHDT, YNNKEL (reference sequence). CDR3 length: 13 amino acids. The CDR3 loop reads CASSKDYGNTIYF.

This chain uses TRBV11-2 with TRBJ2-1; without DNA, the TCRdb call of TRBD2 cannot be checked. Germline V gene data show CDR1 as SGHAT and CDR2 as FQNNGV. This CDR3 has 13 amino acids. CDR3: CASSYYGVNEQFF.

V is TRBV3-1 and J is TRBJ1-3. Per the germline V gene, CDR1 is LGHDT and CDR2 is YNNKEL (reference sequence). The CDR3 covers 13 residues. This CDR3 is CASSTTSGNTIYF.

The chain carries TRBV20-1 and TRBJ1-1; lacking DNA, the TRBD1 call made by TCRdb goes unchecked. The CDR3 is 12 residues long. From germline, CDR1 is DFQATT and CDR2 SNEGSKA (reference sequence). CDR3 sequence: CSAREDRFRAFF.

This CDR3 is CASSLGSPIDTGELFF. The V call is TRBV7-6, the J call TRBJ2-2. CDR1 and CDR2 (germline): SGHVS, FNYEAQ. The CDR3 sequence is 16 residues long.